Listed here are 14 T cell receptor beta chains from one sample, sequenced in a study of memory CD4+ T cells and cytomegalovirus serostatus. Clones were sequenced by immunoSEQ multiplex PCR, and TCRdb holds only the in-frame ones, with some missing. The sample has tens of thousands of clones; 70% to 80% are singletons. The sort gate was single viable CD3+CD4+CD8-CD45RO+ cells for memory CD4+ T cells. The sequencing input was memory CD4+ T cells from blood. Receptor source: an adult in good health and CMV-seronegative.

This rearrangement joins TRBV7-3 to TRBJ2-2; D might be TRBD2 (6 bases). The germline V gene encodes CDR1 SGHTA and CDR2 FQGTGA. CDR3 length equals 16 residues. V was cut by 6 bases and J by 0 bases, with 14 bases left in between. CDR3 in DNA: TGTGCCAGCAGGGTAGCGGACTATTCGAACACCGGGGAGCTGTTTTTT. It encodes CASRVADYSNTGELFF.

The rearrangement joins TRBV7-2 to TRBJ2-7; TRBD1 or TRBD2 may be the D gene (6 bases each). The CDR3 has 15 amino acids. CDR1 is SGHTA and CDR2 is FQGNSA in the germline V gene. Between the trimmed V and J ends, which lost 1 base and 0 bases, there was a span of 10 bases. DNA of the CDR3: TGTGCCAGCAGCTTAGACGGAGGGGGCTCCTACGAGCAGTACTTC. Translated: CASSLDGGGSYEQYF.

The CDR3 region is CASSEAAGTAEAFF. The CDR3 DNA is TGTGCCAGCAGTGAAGCTGCAGGGACGGCTGAAGCTTTCTTT. J is TRBJ1-1 and V is TRBV2; D is possibly TRBD1 (5 bases). Germline V gene sequence: CDR1 SNHLY, CDR2 FYNNEI. Trimming removed 0 bases from V and 6 bases from J, with 11 bases in between. The CDR3 has 14 residues.

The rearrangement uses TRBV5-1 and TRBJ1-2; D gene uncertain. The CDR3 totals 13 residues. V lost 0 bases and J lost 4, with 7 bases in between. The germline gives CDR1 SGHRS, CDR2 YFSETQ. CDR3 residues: CASSLEDIYGYTF. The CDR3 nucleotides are TGCGCCAGCAGCTTGGAGGATATCTATGGCTACACCTTC.

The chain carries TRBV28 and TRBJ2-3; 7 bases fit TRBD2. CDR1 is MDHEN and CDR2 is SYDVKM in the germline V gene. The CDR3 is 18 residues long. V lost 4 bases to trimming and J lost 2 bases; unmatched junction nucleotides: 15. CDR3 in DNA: TGTGCCAGCAGTTCGCTTTGGGGGGGAGCGGGAATCACAGATACGCAGTATTTT. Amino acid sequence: CASSSLWGGAGITDTQYF.

In DNA, the CDR3 is TGTGCCAGCAGCCGAGCCGGGACTAGCGAGTCAGATACGCAGTATTTT. Amino acids: CASSRAGTSESDTQYF. V and J are TRBV28 and TRBJ2-3, with 10 bases aligning to TRBD2. V dropped 6 bases and J dropped 4; count of bases not matched to a gene: 10. The CDR3 runs 16 residues. Germline values: CDR1 MDHEN, CDR2 SYDVKM.

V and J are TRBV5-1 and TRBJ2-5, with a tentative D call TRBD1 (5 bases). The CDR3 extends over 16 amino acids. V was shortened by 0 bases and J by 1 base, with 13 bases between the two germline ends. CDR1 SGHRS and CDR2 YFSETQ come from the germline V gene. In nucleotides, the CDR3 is TGCGCCAGCAGCTTGGACTTGGCAGGGATCCAAGAGACCCAGTACTTC. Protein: CASSLDLAGIQETQYF. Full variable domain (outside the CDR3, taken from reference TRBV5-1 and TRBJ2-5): KAGVTQTPRYLIKTRGQQVTLSCSPISGHRSVSWYQQTPGQGLQFLFEYFSETQRNKGNFPGRFSGRQFSNSRSEMNVSTLELGDSALYLCASSLDLAGIQETQYFGPGTRLLVL.

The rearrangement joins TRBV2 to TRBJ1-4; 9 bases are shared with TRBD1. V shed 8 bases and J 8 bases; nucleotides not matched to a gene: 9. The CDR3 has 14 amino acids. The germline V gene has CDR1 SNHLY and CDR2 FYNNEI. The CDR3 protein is CASSPGQGKEKLFF. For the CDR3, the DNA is TGTGCCAGCTCCCCCGGACAGGGGAAGGAAAAACTGTTTTTT.

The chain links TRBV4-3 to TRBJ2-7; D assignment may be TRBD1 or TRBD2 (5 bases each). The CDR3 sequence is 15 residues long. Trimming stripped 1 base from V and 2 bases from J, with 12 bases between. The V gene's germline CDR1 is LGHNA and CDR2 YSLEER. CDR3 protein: CASSQVTGAPYEQYF. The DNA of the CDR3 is TGCGCCAGCAGCCAAGTAACCGGGGCCCCCTACGAGCAGTACTTC.

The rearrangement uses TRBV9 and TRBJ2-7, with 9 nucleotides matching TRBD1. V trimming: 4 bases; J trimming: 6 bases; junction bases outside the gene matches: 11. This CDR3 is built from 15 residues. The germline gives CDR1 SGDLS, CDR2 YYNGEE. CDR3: CASSLSGTGLSEQYF. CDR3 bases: TGTGCCAGCAGCCTCTCCGGGACAGGGTTGTCCGAGCAGTACTTC.

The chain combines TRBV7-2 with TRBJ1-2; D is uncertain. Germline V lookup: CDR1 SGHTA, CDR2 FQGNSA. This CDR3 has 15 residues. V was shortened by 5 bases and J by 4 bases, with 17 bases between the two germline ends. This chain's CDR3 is CASSADFSGGYGYTF. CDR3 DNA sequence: TGTGCCAGCAGCGCGGACTTTTCCGGAGGCTATGGCTACACCTTC.

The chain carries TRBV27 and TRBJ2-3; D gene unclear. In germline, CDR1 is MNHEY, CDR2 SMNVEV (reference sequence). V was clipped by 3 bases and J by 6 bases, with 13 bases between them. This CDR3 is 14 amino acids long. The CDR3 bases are TGTGCCAGCAGTTTTAAGGGCAGTGATGATACGCAGTATTTT. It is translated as CASSFKGSDDTQYF.

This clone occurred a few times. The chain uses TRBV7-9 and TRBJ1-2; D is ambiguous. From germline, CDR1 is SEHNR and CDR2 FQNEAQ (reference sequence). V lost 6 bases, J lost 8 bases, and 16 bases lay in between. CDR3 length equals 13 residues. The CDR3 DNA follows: TGTGCCAGCAGTCCCCGGTGGGCTGAGGGCTACACCTTC. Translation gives CASSPRWAEGYTF.

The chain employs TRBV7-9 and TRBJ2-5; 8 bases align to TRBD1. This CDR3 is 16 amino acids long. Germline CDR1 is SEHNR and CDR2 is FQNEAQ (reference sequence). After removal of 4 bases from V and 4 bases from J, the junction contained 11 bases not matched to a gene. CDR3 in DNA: TGTGCCAGCAGCTGGCGGACCGGACAGGGCGGAGAGACCCAGTACTTC. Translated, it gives CASSWRTGQGGETQYF.